This passage covers 15 T cell receptor beta chains from one sample sequenced in a study of T cell changes during pregnancy in multiple sclerosis. Some clones are missing from TCRdb's copy, which holds only in-frame ones; the method was immunoSEQ multiplex PCR. The table lists 80,000 to 100,000 clones, around 91% of them singletons, with about 1.6% in the top ten. This sample comprised peripheral blood, obtained after pregnancy. These receptors all stem from a female donor in good health, enrolled as a control in a pregnancy study.

The chain recombines TRBV19 with TRBJ2-1, with TRBD1 matching over 9 bases. With V trimmed by 9 bases and J by 0 bases, 9 bases remained unmatched. CDR3 length equals 16 residues. Germline CDR1 LNHDA, CDR2 SQIVND (reference sequence). CDR3 nucleotide sequence: TGTGCCAGCAAGGACAGGGGTCGTAGCTCCTACAATGAGCAGTTCTTC. This translates into CASKDRGRSSYNEQFF.

The rearrangement links TRBV5-1 to TRBJ1-1, with D unresolved. The V gene's germline CDR1 is SGHRS and CDR2 YFSETQ. Trimming pared 4 bases from V and 0 bases from J, leaving 7 bases between. The CDR3 runs 13 residues. In DNA form, the CDR3 reads TGCGCCAGCAGCCAAGGAGTGAACACTGAAGCTTTCTTT. Its translation is CASSQGVNTEAFF.

DNA for the CDR3: TGCGCCAGCTCTCAAGCGGGGGCTTTGGAGAAGCAGTACTTC. Translating it yields CASSQAGALEKQYF. The V gene is TRBV10-2, the J gene TRBJ2-7, with TRBD2 matching 8 bases. This CDR3 comprises 14 residues. The V gene end was trimmed by 8 bases and the J gene end by 8 bases; junction bases not matched to a gene: 14. CDR1 is WSHSY and CDR2 is SAAADI in the germline V gene.

V usage is TRBV6-5 and J usage is TRBJ1-2; TRBD1 agrees at 7 bases. The ends lost 6 bases at V and 4 bases at J; junction bases unmatched: 5. This CDR3 region has 13 residues. Germline values: CDR1 MNHEY, CDR2 SVGAGI. The CDR3 bases are TGTGCCAGCAGACCACAGGGGATCTATGGCTACACCTTC. Its protein product is CASRPQGIYGYTF.

The chain uses TRBV7-9 and TRBJ2-7; D remains unclear. Deletions cut 1 base from V and 5 bases from J, with 12 bases between. The CDR3 contains 14 residues. Looked up from germline, CDR1 is SEHNR and CDR2 is FQNEAQ (reference sequence). CDR3: CASSLGLYTNEQYF. The DNA of the CDR3 is TGTGCCAGCAGCTTAGGACTTTATACTAACGAGCAGTACTTC. The full variable domain, with the rest looked up from reference TRBV7-9 and TRBJ2-7, is DTGVSQNPRHKITKRGQNVTFRCDPISEHNRLYWYRQTLGQGPEFLTYFQNEAQLEKSRLLSDRFSAERPKGSFSTLEIQRTEQGDSAMYLCASSLGLYTNEQYFGPGTRLTVT.

The chain couples TRBV14 to TRBJ2-7, with D hard to call. V lost 0 bases and J 3 bases, leaving 9 bases between the germline ends. This CDR3 has 14 residues. Per germline, CDR1 SGHDN and CDR2 FVKESK. CDR3 nucleotides: TGTGCCAGCAGCCAAGATGATCCCTACTACGAGCAGTACTTC. Protein: CASSQDDPYYEQYF.

The V gene is TRBV6-6, the J gene TRBJ2-1; D perhaps matches TRBD1 (6 bases). The CDR3 is 13 residues long. Germline V gene sequence: CDR1 MNHNY, CDR2 SVGAGI (reference sequence). Trimming pared 5 bases from V and 7 bases from J, leaving 12 bases between. As DNA, the CDR3 is TGTGCCAGCAGTCAGGACAGTCGGAATGAGCAGTTCTTC. This encodes CASSQDSRNEQFF.

The genes are TRBV6-8 and TRBJ1-5; no reliable D call. The CDR3 runs to 15 residues. CDR1 and CDR2 (germline): MNHGY, SAAAGT. Trimming took 10 bases from V and 3 from J, leaving 19 bases between them. The CDR3 coding sequence is TGTGCCAATTCGGTCGGCGGGAATTCCAATCAGCCCCAGCATTTT. It translates to CANSVGGNSNQPQHF.

The rearrangement uses TRBV27 and TRBJ2-1; 10 bases map to TRBD1. Germline CDR1 reads MNHEY; CDR2 reads SMNVEV (reference sequence). The CDR3 totals 16 residues. The junction had 13 bases not matched to a gene; V was cut back by 5 bases and J by 9 bases. CDR3 sequence: CASSLTGTGAWGEQFF. CDR3 nucleotides: TGTGCCAGCAGTCTAACCGGGACAGGGGCCTGGGGTGAGCAGTTCTTC.

This chain links TRBV5-6 with TRBJ2-6; 10 bases fit TRBD1. The CDR3 extends over 18 amino acids. Germline trimming cut 4 bases from V and 4 bases from J; bases unmatched to any gene: 11. Per germline, CDR1 SGHDT and CDR2 YYEEEE. As DNA, the CDR3 is TGTGCCAGCAGCGCAAGACAGGGGGCTACTCTGGGGGCCAACGTCCTGACTTTC. Amino acid sequence: CASSARQGATLGANVLTF.

Worth noting for this clone: The same CDR3 can be traced to other DNA sequences in this sample. The chain recombines TRBV4-2 with TRBJ2-7, with 9 positions matching TRBD2. The CDR3 loop spans 16 amino acids. V was pared by 1 base and J by 1 base, with 5 bases of the junction left unmatched. CDR1 is LGHNA and CDR2 is YNFKEQ in the germline V gene. CDR3 in DNA: TGTGCCAGCAGCCAAGGCGGTCTAGCGGGGTCCTACGAGCAGTACTTC. Translated: CASSQGGLAGSYEQYF.

This clone was seen a single time. The V gene is TRBV7-8, the J gene TRBJ1-2, with D possibly TRBD1 on 6 matching bases. Trimming took 5 bases from V and 4 from J, leaving 11 bases between them. Per the germline V gene, CDR1 is SGHVS and CDR2 is FQNEAQ. CDR3 size: 13 residues. The CDR3 sequence: CASSPGTTYGYTF. The CDR3, as DNA: TGTGCCAGCAGCCCCGGGACAACCTATGGCTACACCTTC. The whole variable domain, remainder taken from reference TRBV7-8 and TRBJ1-2, is GAGVSQSPRYKVAKRGQDVALRCDPISGHVSLFWYQQALGQGPEFLTYFQNEAQLDKSGLPSDRFFAERPEGSVSTLKIQRTQQEDSAVYLCASSPGTTYGYTFGSGTRLTVV.

The genes are TRBV27 and TRBJ2-1, with D maybe TRBD2 (5 bases). Trimming took off 5 bases at V and 5 bases at J, with 10 bases between the two ends. The V gene's germline CDR1 is MNHEY and CDR2 SMNVEV (reference sequence). This CDR3 is 13 amino acids long. CDR3 in amino acids: CASSPRRNNEQFF. CDR3 DNA sequence: TGTGCCAGCAGTCCCCGGAGGAACAATGAGCAGTTCTTC.

The chain joins TRBV6-6 to TRBJ1-2; D might be TRBD1 (5 bases). CDR3 length: 14 amino acids. Trimming removed 7 bases at V and 1 base at J, with 13 bases between. Germline lookup yields CDR1 MNHNY and CDR2 SVGAGI (reference sequence). The CDR3 DNA sequence: TGTGCCAGCATAGGGGAGGGGATTAACTATGGCTACACCTTC. Residues: CASIGEGINYGYTF.

The chain is built from TRBV19 and TRBJ2-3; D possibly corresponds to TRBD2 (7 bases). The CDR3 has 15 amino acids. Germline V gene sequence: CDR1 LNHDA, CDR2 SQIVND (reference sequence). V lost 10 bases to trimming and J lost 3 bases, with 20 bases between them. The DNA for the CDR3 is TGTGCCACAGTAGAAGAGGGGGGGCCAACAGATACGCAGTATTTT. The encoded protein is CATVEEGGPTDTQYF.